The 18 T cell receptor beta chains below come from one sample, sequenced in a study of T and B cells in COVID-19 patients. BIOMED2 TRB-A/B primer pools were used in multiplex TRB PCR. TCRdb used MiXCR to reprocess the multiplex PCR reads, holding one entry per CDR3 protein. The sample has about 15,000 distinct CDR3 sequences, about 29% seen once; the top ten hold over 1%. Blood genomic DNA input for TRB amplification was about 250-500 ng. Sequenced sample: blood. The receptors derive from a human donor who had recovered from COVID-19.

This clonotype was counted many times. The chain carries TRBV6-4 and TRBJ2-3, with D possibly matching TRBD1 (6 bases). The CDR3 extends over 17 amino acids. V gave up 0 bases and J gave up 1 base, with 14 bases separating them. The germline gives CDR1 MRHNA, CDR2 SNTAGT. The CDR3 DNA follows: TGTGCCAGCAGTGACTCACAACAGGGCGCAGGCACAGATACGCAGTATTTT. It codes for CASSDSQQGAGTDTQYF.

A few counts support this clonotype. V usage is TRBV5-1 and J usage is TRBJ2-7; 8 bases are shared with TRBD1. The germline gives CDR1 SGHRS, CDR2 YFSETQ. The junction had 6 bases not matched to a gene; V was cut back by 0 bases and J by 4 bases. The CDR3 runs 15 residues. Here the CDR3 DNA reads TGCGCCAGCAGCTTGGAGACAGGGGTTTCGTACGAGCAGTACTTC. This gives the protein CASSLETGVSYEQYF.

In its sample, this clonotype ranks as medium-sized. A junction boundary mismatches the germline segment, possibly from a read error. For the CDR3, the DNA is TGCTCACCGGGCAGCTCAATGAACACTGAAGCTTTCTTT. It codes for CSPGSSMNTEAFF. The chain joins TRBV19 to TRBJ1-1; D is uncertain. Germline CDR1 is LNHDA and CDR2 is SQIVND (reference sequence). The length of the CDR3 is 13 residues.

This clonotype is deemed medium-sized. The chain employs TRBV11-3 and TRBJ2-1; D ambiguous. The germline gives CDR1 SGHNT, CDR2 YENEEA. The CDR3 has 12 residues. V was shortened by 2 bases and J by 5 bases, with 4 bases between the two germline ends. CDR3 bases: TGTGCCAGCAGCTTATCTGACAATGAGCAGTTCTTC. Its protein product is CASSLSDNEQFF. Full variable domain (missing parts from reference TRBV11-3 and TRBJ2-1): EAGVVQSPRYKIIEKKQPVAFWCNPISGHNTLYWYLQNLGQGPELLIRYENEEAVDDSQLPKDRFSAERLKGVDSTLKIQPAELGDSAVYLCASSLSDNEQFFGPGTRLTVL.

This chain joins TRBV29-1 and TRBJ2-7; tentatively, D is TRBD1 or TRBD2 (5 bases each). CDR3 length: 15 amino acids. CDR1 is SQVTM, CDR2 ANQGSEA, per germline. The CDR3 DNA reads as TGCAGTGCTAGAGATGGGGGTCGTCCCTCCTACGAGCAGTACTTC. Protein product: CSARDGGRPSYEQYF.

This clonotype has a handful of counts. This chain links TRBV30 with TRBJ1-5; tentative D call: TRBD1 (5 bases). Trimming stripped 2 bases from V and 6 bases from J, with 11 bases between. The germline V gene encodes CDR1 GTSNPN and CDR2 SVGIG (reference sequence). The CDR3 is made up of 13 amino acids. The CDR3 sequence: CAWSRAGSQPQHF. CDR3 bases: TGTGCCTGGAGTAGGGCAGGGAGTCAGCCCCAGCATTTT.

This chain connects TRBV19 to TRBJ1-4; D is ambiguous. The CDR3 extends over 15 amino acids. The V gene's germline CDR1 is LNHDA and CDR2 SQIVND (reference sequence). Trimming took off 4 bases at V and 8 bases at J, with 17 bases between the two ends. The CDR3 sequence is CASSTWAVAREKLFF. CDR3 DNA: TGTGCCAGTAGTACGTGGGCCGTGGCTAGGGAAAAACTGTTTTTT.

This clonotype showed up just a few times. CDR3 sequence: CASSLTAPQGTGELFF. The CDR3 nucleotides are TGCGCCAGCAGCTTGACGGCCCCACAGGGGACCGGGGAGCTGTTTTTT. This chain joins TRBV5-1 and TRBJ2-2, with TRBD1 identical over 7 bases. Germline trimming cut 1 base from V and 5 bases from J; bases unmatched to any gene: 8. The germline CDR1 and CDR2 sequences are SGHRS and YFSETQ. This CDR3 contains 16 residues.

This clonotype has a handful of counts. The gene calls are TRBV6-5 and TRBJ2-1; D is perhaps TRBD2 (6 bases). The germline gives CDR1 MNHEY, CDR2 SVGAGI. V dropped 5 bases and J dropped 6 bases, with 20 bases sitting between them. The CDR3 contains 16 residues. CDR3 in amino acids: CASSPLIWGVLNEQFF. CDR3 nucleotides: TGTGCCAGCAGTCCTTTAATTTGGGGGGTTCTCAATGAGCAGTTCTTC.

This clonotype was observed a handful of times. The rearrangement links TRBV19 to TRBJ1-2, with D unclear. Deletions cut 4 bases from V and 7 bases from J, with 7 bases between. Per the germline V gene, CDR1 is LNHDA and CDR2 is SQIVND (reference sequence). The CDR3 covers 11 residues. CDR3 DNA sequence: TGTGCCAGTAGTAGCTTGTCTGGCTACACCTTC. The encoded protein is CASSSLSGYTF.

This clonotype occurred once. V is TRBV6-1 and J is TRBJ2-7, with 9 bases identical to TRBD2. CDR3 size: 14 residues. The germline V gene has CDR1 MNHNS and CDR2 SASEGT. V shed 6 bases, J shed 2 bases, and the junction held 5 bases outside the gene matches. The CDR3 nucleotides are TGTGCCAGCAGAGGACTAGCGTCCCCCTACGAGCAGTACTTC. It is translated as CASRGLASPYEQYF.

CDR3 nucleotides: TGTGCCAGCAGCGTGAGCGAGGCGAGAGCAATAAAAGATTCACCCCTCCACTTT. Encoded protein: CASSVSEARAIKDSPLHF. V gene TRBV5-6 combines with J gene TRBJ1-6; D is unclear. CDR1 is SGHDT, CDR2 YYEEEE, per germline. The V end was cut by 4 bases, the J end by 8 bases, with 25 bases between. This CDR3 comprises 18 residues.

This clonotype was recorded many times. This chain links TRBV6-2 or TRBV6-3 with TRBJ2-1; D remains unclear. Germline V CDR1 and CDR2: MNHEY, SVGEGT. This CDR3 region has 17 residues. The V gene lost 2 bases and the J gene lost 5 bases, with 19 bases spanning the gap. This chain's CDR3 is CASSYPAFAGSDNEQFF. CDR3 bases: TGTGCCAGCAGTTACCCAGCCTTTGCCGGGTCCGACAATGAGCAGTTCTTC.

Of note for this clonotype: An end of the junction differs from the germline gene, which may be a read error. The chain carries TRBV6-1 and TRBJ2-4, with D uncertain. There are 15 residues in the CDR3. Germline V gene sequence: CDR1 MNHNS, CDR2 SASEGT. CDR3 sequence: CATSVLRAGVDIQYF. The CDR3 nucleotides read TGTGCCACCAGTGTCCTTAGGGCTGGGGTGGACATTCAGTACTTC.

CDR3 in DNA: TGCGCCAGCAGCTTTCAGGTTAATTCACCCCTCCACTTT. This translates into CASSFQVNSPLHF. The chain has TRBV5-1 and TRBJ1-6; D not certain. V lost 2 bases and J 6 bases, leaving 6 bases between the germline ends. Germline-derived CDR1 and CDR2 are SGHRS and YFSETQ. There are 13 residues in the CDR3.

V usage is TRBV15 and J usage is TRBJ2-5, with 11 positions matching TRBD1. Germline V gene lookup returns CDR1 LNHNV and CDR2 YYDKDF (reference sequence). CDR3 size: 16 residues. J gave up 5 bases and V 5 bases, and 10 bases lay outside the gene matches. DNA of the CDR3: TGTGCCACCAGCCCGCGGACAGGGGGCCAGATGGAGACCCAGTACTTC. Translation: CATSPRTGGQMETQYF.

This clonotype was counted between two and nine times. The chain employs TRBV6-6 and TRBJ1-5; a possible D gene is TRBD1 (5 bases). Trimming stripped 9 bases from V and 5 bases from J, with 11 bases between. CDR1 and CDR2 (germline): MNHNY, SVGAGI (reference sequence). This CDR3 has 12 amino acids. The CDR3 loop reads CASGRGDQPQHF. CDR3 sequence (DNA): TGTGCCAGTGGACGGGGGGATCAGCCCCAGCATTTT.

This clonotype was seen just once. This chain uses TRBV4-1 with TRBJ1-5; D call uncertain. Per germline, CDR1 MGHRA and CDR2 YSYEKL. This CDR3 is 17 amino acids long. The V and J ends lost 0 bases and 6 bases respectively, with 18 bases between them. The CDR3 DNA follows: TGCGCCAGCAGCCAAGACATATCCCCAGGATTAGGTCAGCCCCAGCATTTT. It specifies CASSQDISPGLGQPQHF.